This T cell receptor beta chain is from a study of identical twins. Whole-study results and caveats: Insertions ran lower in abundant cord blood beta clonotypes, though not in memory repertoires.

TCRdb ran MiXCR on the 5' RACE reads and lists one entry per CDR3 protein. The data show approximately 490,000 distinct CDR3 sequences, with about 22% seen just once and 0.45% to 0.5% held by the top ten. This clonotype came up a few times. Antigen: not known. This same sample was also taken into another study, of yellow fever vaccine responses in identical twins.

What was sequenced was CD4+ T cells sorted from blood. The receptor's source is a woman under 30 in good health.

CDR3 bases: TGTGCCAGCAGCTCGGGGACTAGCGGGAGAAACATTCAGTACTTC. As protein: CASSSGTSGRNIQYF. This chain links TRBV7-8 with TRBJ2-4; 14 bases are shared with TRBD2. Germline CDR1 and CDR2: SGHVS and FQNEAQ. The trim removed 4 bases at V and 6 bases at J, leaving 2 bases unmatched. The CDR3 covers 15 residues.